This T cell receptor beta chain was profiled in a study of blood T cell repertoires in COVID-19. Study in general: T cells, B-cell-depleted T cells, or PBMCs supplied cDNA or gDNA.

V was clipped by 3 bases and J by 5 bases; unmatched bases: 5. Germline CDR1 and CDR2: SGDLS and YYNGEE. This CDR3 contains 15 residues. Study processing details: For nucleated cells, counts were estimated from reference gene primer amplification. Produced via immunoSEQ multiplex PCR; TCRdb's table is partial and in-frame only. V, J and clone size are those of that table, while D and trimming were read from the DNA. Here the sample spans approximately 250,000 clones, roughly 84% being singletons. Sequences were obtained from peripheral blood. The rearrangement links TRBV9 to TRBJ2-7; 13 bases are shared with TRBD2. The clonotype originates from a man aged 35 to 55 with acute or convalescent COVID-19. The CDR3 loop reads CASSAETSGGNEQYF. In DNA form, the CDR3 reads TGTGCCAGCAGCGCCGAGACTAGCGGGGGGAACGAGCAGTACTTC.